Below are 20 T cell receptor beta chains sequenced from a single sample in a study of cytomegalovirus exposure and HLA in healthy donors. Data came from immunoSEQ multiplex PCR; TCRdb stores just in-frame clones and leaves some out. The top ten clones hold around 0.65% of a sample with about 72,000 clones, around 94% of them seen once. Material for sequencing was PBMCs. These receptors all stem from a woman between 18 and 29 years old in good health and CMV-seronegative.

The J gene is TRBJ1-3, the V gene TRBV6-1; 8 positions agree with TRBD1. The germline V gene has CDR1 MNHNS and CDR2 SASEGT. V gave up 5 bases and J gave up 3 bases; unmatched junction bases: 3. CDR3 size: 14 residues. In DNA, the CDR3 is TGTGCCAGCAGTATACAGGGGGGTGGAAACACCATATATTTT. It encodes CASSIQGGGNTIYF.

This chain uses TRBV27 with TRBJ1-5; 9 bases match TRBD1. The J segment lost 6 bases and the V segment lost 5 bases, leaving 5 bases of the junction unmatched. Germline CDR1 and CDR2: MNHEY and SMNVEV (reference sequence). This CDR3 spans 14 amino acids. The CDR3 loop reads CASSIGTGTQPQHF. Here the CDR3 DNA reads TGTGCCAGCAGTATCGGGACAGGGACTCAGCCCCAGCATTTT.

This chain connects TRBV5-1 to TRBJ2-7; D is possibly TRBD2 (6 bases). The CDR3 loop spans 14 amino acids. V shed 3 bases and J shed 6 bases, with 16 bases lying between them. Germline CDR1 reads SGHRS; CDR2 reads YFSETQ. CDR3: CASSSRTTGSEQYF. CDR3 nucleotides: TGCGCCAGCAGCTCTAGGACTACGGGGTCCGAGCAGTACTTC.

The gene calls are TRBV6-1 and TRBJ1-6; D call uncertain. V was cut by 2 bases and J by 11 bases, with 16 bases left in between. The CDR3 runs 15 residues. Germline loops: CDR1 MNHNS, CDR2 SASEGT. The CDR3 reads CASSETGGLGPPLHF. The CDR3 nucleotides read TGTGCCAGCAGTGAAACGGGAGGGTTGGGTCCACCCCTCCACTTT.

The chain uses TRBV27 and TRBJ1-1, with D uncertain. The CDR3 consists of 13 residues. Trimming removed 3 bases at V and 4 bases at J, with 9 bases between. Germline loops: CDR1 MNHEY, CDR2 SMNVEV (reference sequence). For the CDR3, the DNA is TGTGCCAGCAGTTTCGGGGTGGTCACTGAAGCTTTCTTT. This sequence encodes CASSFGVVTEAFF.

The chain joins TRBV5-4 to TRBJ1-2, with no clear D. From germline, CDR1 is SGHNT and CDR2 YYREEE (reference sequence). V was cut by 3 bases and J by 2 bases, with 8 bases left in between. The CDR3 runs to 13 residues. The CDR3, as DNA: TGTGCCAGCAGCTGGACGGGGAACTATGGCTACACCTTC. It yields the protein CASSWTGNYGYTF.

The chain uses TRBV14 and TRBJ2-5; possible D gene TRBD2, 5 bases. The CDR3 totals 15 residues. V was shortened by 2 bases and J by 0 bases, with 10 bases between the two germline ends. The V gene's germline CDR1 is SGHDN and CDR2 FVKESK. The CDR3 loop reads CASSQQTGYQETQYF. The DNA of the CDR3 is TGTGCCAGCAGCCAACAGACGGGGTACCAAGAGACCCAGTACTTC.

V usage is TRBV19 and J usage is TRBJ1-5, with a possible D match to TRBD1 (5 bases). The CDR3 runs 14 residues. In germline, CDR1 is LNHDA, CDR2 SQIVND (reference sequence). V lost 6 bases to trimming and J lost 6 bases, with 15 bases between them. The CDR3 DNA reads as TGTGCCAGTAGCCCCCGGGGAGGGGCTCAGCCCCAGCATTTT. Translation gives CASSPRGGAQPQHF.

V gene TRBV6-1 combines with J gene TRBJ1-6; D possibly corresponds to TRBD1 (5 bases). This CDR3 has 15 residues. Germline CDR1 and CDR2: MNHNS and SASEGT. Trimming pared 4 bases from V and 5 bases from J, leaving 12 bases between. CDR3 sequence: CASSVGGPHNSPLHF. CDR3 nucleotide sequence: TGTGCCAGCAGTGTGGGGGGACCCCATAATTCACCCCTCCACTTT.

V gene TRBV27 combines with J gene TRBJ1-1; 10 positions match TRBD1. Looked up from germline, CDR1 is MNHEY and CDR2 is SMNVEV (reference sequence). The CDR3 length is 16 residues. V lost 6 bases and J lost 4; bases outside the gene matches: 11. DNA of the CDR3: TGTGCCAGCAGCCAGGACAGGGGGTTCTATGGCACTGAAGCTTTCTTT. Its translation is CASSQDRGFYGTEAFF.

This clone was counted once. V is TRBV7-2 and J is TRBJ1-2; D may be TRBD1 (5 bases). The CDR3 has 13 amino acids. V was trimmed by 0 bases and J by 4 bases, leaving 6 bases between them. Germline V gene sequence: CDR1 SGHTA, CDR2 FQGNSA. CDR3 in DNA: TGTGCCAGCAGCTTAGCCCAGGGCTATGGCTACACCTTC. Its protein is CASSLAQGYGYTF.

The chain couples TRBV7-3 to TRBJ2-5; D is perhaps TRBD1 (6 bases). V was shortened by 5 bases and J by 3 bases, with 13 bases between the two germline ends. The CDR3 loop spans 14 amino acids. Germline V gives CDR1 SGHTA, CDR2 FQGTGA. The CDR3: CASSRARGKETQYF. The CDR3 DNA sequence: TGTGCCAGCAGCCGGGCCAGGGGAAAAGAGACCCAGTACTTC. Filled out from reference TRBV7-3 and TRBJ2-5, the complete variable domain reads GAGVSQTPSNKVTEKGKYVELRCDPISGHTALYWYRQSLGQGPEFLIYFQGTGAADDSGLPNDRFFAVRPEGSVSTLKIQRTERGDSAVYLCASSRARGKETQYFGPGTRLLVL.

The chain carries TRBV2 and TRBJ2-5; 11 nucleotides match TRBD1. The CDR3 is 14 residues long. CDR1 and CDR2 (germline): SNHLY, FYNNEI. With V trimmed by 6 bases and J by 2 bases, 2 bases remained unmatched. The CDR3 DNA follows: TGTGCCAGCAGCCGGGACAGGGGGCAAGAGACCCAGTACTTC. It encodes CASSRDRGQETQYF.

The chain employs TRBV27 and TRBJ2-6; D uncertain. Germline V gives CDR1 MNHEY, CDR2 SMNVEV (reference sequence). Trimming pared 0 bases from V and 1 base from J, leaving 4 bases between. CDR3 length equals 15 residues. In nucleotides, the CDR3 is TGTGCCAGCAGTTTATCGGAGTCTGGGGCCAACGTCCTGACTTTC. Translation gives CASSLSESGANVLTF.

This chain connects TRBV11-3 to TRBJ2-7, with 10 bases aligning to TRBD2. The germline V gene has CDR1 SGHNT and CDR2 YENEEA. The CDR3 has 14 residues. The V and J ends lost 3 bases and 6 bases, in that order; junction bases with no gene match: 5. CDR3 amino acids: CASSLSGGAGEQYF. The CDR3 DNA reads as TGTGCCAGCAGCTTGAGCGGGGGGGCGGGCGAGCAGTACTTC.

V usage is TRBV6-1 and J usage is TRBJ1-2; D remains ambiguous. The V gene lost 8 bases and the J gene lost 4 bases, with 20 bases spanning the gap. This CDR3 is 15 amino acids long. Germline CDR1 is MNHNS and CDR2 is SASEGT. In nucleotides, the CDR3 is TGTGCCAGCCTCCTGGGCTACCAAATTAGCTATGGCTACACCTTC. It encodes CASLLGYQISYGYTF.

The rearrangement links TRBV30 to TRBJ1-1, with D hard to call. CDR3 size: 11 residues. V lost 2 bases to trimming and J lost 7 bases, with 8 bases between them. The germline V gene has CDR1 GTSNPN and CDR2 SVGIG (reference sequence). CDR3 in DNA: TGTGCCTGGAGTACCTCCGGTGAAGCTTTCTTT. Encoded protein: CAWSTSGEAFF.

The chain recombines TRBV18 with TRBJ1-4; 8 nucleotides line up with TRBD1. Germline V CDR1 and CDR2: KGHSH, LQKENI. V was clipped by 2 bases and J by 5 bases; unmatched bases: 4. This CDR3 comprises 15 residues. The CDR3 DNA reads TGTGCCAGCTCACCATGGGGACAGGAAAATGAAAAACTGTTTTTT. Its translation: CASSPWGQENEKLFF. The variable domain in full, completed from reference TRBV18 and TRBJ1-4, reads NAGVMQNPRHLVRRRGQEARLRCSPMKGHSHVYWYRQLPEEGLKFMVYLQKENIIDESGMPKERFSAEFPKEGPSILRIQQVVRGDSAAYFCASSPWGQENEKLFFGSGTQLSVL.

The table lists this clone with a count of one. The rearrangement joins TRBV7-6 to TRBJ2-7; a possible D gene is TRBD1 (6 bases). The CDR3 is 15 amino acids. V was clipped by 5 bases and J by 0 bases, with 14 bases between them. The germline V gene encodes CDR1 SGHVS and CDR2 FNYEAQ. CDR3 coding DNA: TGTGCCAGCAGCCGTACCGGGACAAGCTCCTACGAGCAGTACTTC. It yields the protein CASSRTGTSSYEQYF.

The CDR3: CASSQYAGGILAFF. CDR3 bases: TGCGCCAGCAGCCAGTACGCAGGGGGCATATTAGCTTTCTTT. The rearrangement uses TRBV4-3 and TRBJ1-1, with 8 bases matching TRBD1. CDR3 length: 14 residues. Germline trimming cut 3 bases from V and 10 bases from J; bases unmatched to any gene: 10. The germline V gene has CDR1 LGHNA and CDR2 YSLEER.